The 16 T cell receptor beta chains below were found in one sample sequenced in a study of spatial heterogeneity in lung cancer. Points from the study as a whole: In tumors, expanded intratumoral alpha and beta TCR counts tracked mutation counts.

Time point of the sample: sample taken at primary tumor resection. TCRdb used MiXCR to reprocess the 5' RACE reads, holding one entry per CDR3 protein. Of around 8,100 distinct CDR3 sequences in the sample, under 15% are singletons; the top ten hold approximately 11%. No antigens are known for them. The sequences come from lung tumor tissue, collected at surgery. Receptor source: a male donor with early-stage non-small cell lung cancer.

This clonotype is deemed medium-sized (0.01 to 0.1%). This beta chain came through as a stray read in a library set up for alpha chains, and its size says little. The chain recombines TRBV7-2 with TRBJ2-2; TRBD2 is a possible D gene (5 bases). Germline assignment: CDR1 SGHTA and CDR2 FQGNSA. Trimming shortened V by 1 base and J by 7 bases, and 7 bases separated the two germline ends. CDR3 length: 13 residues. As DNA, the CDR3 is TGTGCCAGCAGCTTAGTAAGCGGCGGGGAGCTGTTTTTT. Amino acid sequence: CASSLVSGGELFF.

This clonotype was counted many times. Found in a library prepared for alpha chains, this beta chain is an off-target read, and its abundance has little meaning. This chain links TRBV20-1 with TRBJ1-5, with a tentative D call TRBD1 (5 bases). The CDR3 is 17 amino acids. Germline V gene lookup returns CDR1 DFQATT and CDR2 SNEGSKA (reference sequence). V was pared by 6 bases and J by 5 bases, with 26 bases between. The CDR3 region is CSARTGTAIPRDQPQHF. CDR3 in DNA: TGCAGTGCCCGAACCGGGACGGCTATCCCCCGGGATCAGCCCCAGCATTTT.

This clonotype has only a few counts. This beta chain turned up in a library designed for alpha chains; as an off-target read, its abundance says little. V is TRBV12-3 or TRBV12-4 and J is TRBJ2-7, with D possibly matching TRBD1 (6 bases). Trimming took 1 base from V and 3 from J, leaving 10 bases between them. The CDR3 consists of 14 residues. CDR3 in DNA: TGTGCCAGCAGTTTAGTGGGACATTTCTACGAGCAGTACTTC. It translates to CASSLVGHFYEQYF.

In this sample, this clonotype turned up many times. This beta chain came through as a stray read in a library set up for alpha chains, and its size says little. The chain combines TRBV6-5 with TRBJ2-1; D is perhaps TRBD2 (6 bases). The germline V and J ends were trimmed by 5 bases and 0 bases, with 11 bases remaining between them. The germline gives CDR1 MNHEY, CDR2 SVGAGI. The CDR3 has 15 residues. The CDR3 DNA is TGTGCCAGCAGTCCTACTAGCAGCTCCTACAATGAGCAGTTCTTC. This codes for CASSPTSSSYNEQFF.

This clonotype is labeled as medium-sized (0.01 to 0.1%). With the library built for alpha chains, this beta chain is off target and its frequency is not meaningful. The rearrangement joins TRBV5-1 to TRBJ2-2; 8 bases align to TRBD1. The CDR3 has 13 amino acids. Germline CDR1 and CDR2: SGHRS and YFSETQ. Trimming removed 2 bases from V and 11 bases from J; junction bases left unmatched: 5. CDR3 amino acids: CASSFGQGSELFF. CDR3 DNA sequence: TGCGCCAGCAGCTTCGGACAGGGAAGCGAGCTGTTTTTT.

Many counts were recorded for this clonotype. In a library made to pick up alpha chains, this beta chain is a stray read with a size that means little. This chain joins TRBV12-3 or TRBV12-4 and TRBJ1-5; D unresolved. V was shortened by 4 bases and J by 7 bases, with 8 bases between the two germline ends. CDR3 length: 12 amino acids. CDR3 DNA sequence: TGTGCCAGCAGTTACAGTGGGCAGCCCCAGCATTTT. The encoded protein is CASSYSGQPQHF.

This clonotype was seen at least ten times. This beta chain turned up in a library designed for alpha chains; as an off-target read, its abundance says little. The CDR3 spells CASSYSMDRVVTQYF. Here the CDR3 DNA reads TGTGCCAGCAGTTACTCGATGGACAGGGTTGTGACCCAGTACTTC. The chain joins TRBV6-2 or TRBV6-3 to TRBJ2-5; 8 bases line up with TRBD1. Per the germline V gene, CDR1 is MNHEY and CDR2 is SVGEGT. Unmatched junction bases numbered 7, after V lost 0 bases and J lost 7 bases. The CDR3 sequence is 15 residues long.

This clonotype was recorded many times. This beta chain lies outside the target of a library built for alpha chains; its clone size means little. The J gene is TRBJ2-1, the V gene TRBV6-5; D tentatively reads TRBD1 or TRBD2 (7 bases each). The V and J ends lost 2 bases and 7 bases respectively, with 15 bases between them. Germline loops: CDR1 MNHEY, CDR2 SVGAGI. CDR3 length: 15 residues. The CDR3 DNA reads as TGTGCCAGCAGTTACAAGAACAGGGGAGGGAATGAGCAGTTCTTC. Encoded protein: CASSYKNRGGNEQFF.

This clonotype is medium-sized (0.01 to 0.1%) in the sample. This beta chain represents an off-target read in a library built for alpha chains; its size is of limited meaning. V and J are TRBV4-3 and TRBJ2-3; maybe TRBD2 (6 bases). Trimming left V 0 bases short and J 1 base short, with 11 bases between. This CDR3 has 16 amino acids. Germline V gene lookup returns CDR1 LGHNA and CDR2 YSLEER. This CDR3 is CASSQDWASGTDTQYF. The CDR3 DNA is TGCGCCAGCAGCCAAGATTGGGCTAGCGGCACAGATACGCAGTATTTT.

This clonotype was recorded at least ten times. A library prepared for alpha chains yielded this beta chain as an off-target read; its size is of little meaning. The genes are TRBV11-1 and TRBJ2-5, with TRBD2 matching over 8 bases. The V segment lost 0 bases and the J segment 4 bases; nucleotides outside the gene matches: 1. Per germline, CDR1 SGHAT and CDR2 FQDESV (reference sequence). The CDR3 is 14 residues long. CDR3 in DNA: TGTGCCAGCAGCTTAGCCGGGGGGGGAGAGACCCAGTACTTC. Encoded protein: CASSLAGGGETQYF. The variable domain in full, completed from reference TRBV11-1 and TRBJ2-5, reads EAEVAQSPRYKITEKSQAVAFWCDPISGHATLYWYRQILGQGPELLVQFQDESVVDDSQLPKDRFSAERLKGVDSTLKIQPAELGDSAMYLCASSLAGGGETQYFGPGTRLLVL.

This clonotype was counted many times. Within a library made for alpha chains, this beta chain is off target, and its count is uninformative. This CDR3 reads CASLQGAVSYGYTF. In nucleotides, the CDR3 is TGTGCCAGCCTACAGGGGGCCGTGAGCTATGGCTACACCTTC. The chain recombines TRBV6-1 with TRBJ1-2; 9 bases fit TRBD1. The trim removed 8 bases at V and 4 bases at J, leaving 8 bases unmatched. From germline, CDR1 is MNHNS and CDR2 SASEGT. The CDR3 has 14 amino acids.

This clonotype was counted many times. In a library made to pick up alpha chains, this beta chain is a stray read with a size that means little. CDR3 bases: TGTGCCAGCAGTTACTCATTCGGGGTATCCTACGAGCAGTACTTC. It translates to CASSYSFGVSYEQYF. J is TRBJ2-7 and V is TRBV6-2 or TRBV6-3, with D possibly matching TRBD2 (5 bases). Trimming removed 0 bases at V and 1 base at J, with 10 bases between. The CDR3 is 15 residues long. Germline V lookup: CDR1 MNHEY, CDR2 SVGEGT.

On this clonotype: With the library built for alpha chains, this beta chain is off target and its frequency is not meaningful. The V and J genes are TRBV6-6 and TRBJ2-1, with TRBD2 as a possible D gene (6 bases). Germline V gene sequence: CDR1 MNHNY, CDR2 SVGAGI (reference sequence). The CDR3 is 15 amino acids. Trimming shortened V by 5 bases and J by 3 bases, and 14 bases separated the two germline ends. The CDR3 protein is CASSLRDFLYNEQFF. CDR3 bases: TGTGCCAGCAGTCTCCGGGACTTCCTCTACAATGAGCAGTTCTTC.

This clonotype was seen at least ten times. Found in a library prepared for alpha chains, this beta chain is an off-target read, and its abundance has little meaning. The chain links TRBV12-3 or TRBV12-4 to TRBJ2-1; D remains ambiguous. The V and J ends lost 3 bases and 6 bases respectively, with 15 bases between them. The CDR3 extends over 15 amino acids. CDR3 residues: CASSFGGPLLNEQFF. The CDR3 DNA follows: TGTGCCAGCAGTTTCGGCGGACCACTCCTCAATGAGCAGTTCTTC.

At least ten counts were recorded for this clonotype. Because the library targeted alpha chains, this beta chain is an off-target read whose size means little. The genes are TRBV9 and TRBJ2-1, with D tentatively TRBD2 (6 bases). V was pared by 0 bases and J by 9 bases, with 22 bases between. Germline CDR1 and CDR2: SGDLS and YYNGEE. This CDR3 comprises 17 residues. The CDR3 here is CASSVGSMTGRAGEQFF. CDR3 nucleotides: TGTGCCAGCAGCGTAGGCTCGATGACGGGGCGAGCGGGTGAGCAGTTCTTC.

This clonotype was found a few times. This beta chain was picked up by a library intended for alpha chains and is off target, so its count carries little meaning. The rearrangement joins TRBV5-4 to TRBJ2-7, with D perhaps matching TRBD1 or TRBD2 (5 bases each). The CDR3 spans 14 residues. V was pared by 3 bases and J by 1 base, with 11 bases between. CDR1 is SGHNT, CDR2 YYREEE, per germline (reference sequence). CDR3 sequence (DNA): TGTGCCAGCAGCTGGGACCGAGGTTCCTACGAGCAGTACTTC. Translated: CASSWDRGSYEQYF.